This T cell receptor beta chain was obtained from a study of T-cell reconstitution after alpha-beta-depleted transplantation in children. The CDR3 spans 14 residues. The ends were cut back, 7 bases at V and 3 bases at J, with 14 bases in the middle. Germline CDR1 and CDR2: MNHEY and SMNVEV (reference sequence). This clonotype was seen more than once but under ten times. Researchers prepared the TCRbeta library using unique molecular identifiers, the study reports. Using its own MiXCR run on the PCR reads, TCRdb lists one record per CDR3 protein. The repertoire has 500,000 or so distinct CDR3 sequences, approximately 29% of them found once; the top ten carry 2% to 2.5%.

The sequences come from PBMCs from the stem cell graft donor, collected from the stem cell graft. This chain connects TRBV27 to TRBJ2-3, with D possibly TRBD1 on 5 matching bases. The receptor's source is a human donor who donated a stem cell graft to a child with aplastic anemia. The CDR3 sequence: CASKEAGQTDTQYF. The CDR3 DNA is TGTGCCAGCAAAGAGGCAGGGCAAACAGATACGCAGTATTTT.